Listed below are T cell receptor beta chains from one sample, sequenced in a study of Ad26.COV2.S vaccination and SARS-CoV-2 variants. The assay was immunoSEQ multiplex PCR, and TCRdb's table has in-frame clones only and misses some. The sample lists about 450,000 clones, 85% to 90% occurring once. Here the sequenced sample was peripheral blood, taken in a trial of Ad26.COV2.S vaccine versus placebo. These receptors were taken from a person between 18 and 60 years old who received the Ad26.COV2.S COVID-19 vaccine or a placebo. CDR3s include the opening cysteine and the closing phenylalanine or tryptophan. A D gene is named only where the DNA matches it firmly. Some rows mark clone size as missing; the rest say once, few, many or name a class of expanded clone.

TRBD1,.,TRBV18,TRBJ1-5,TGTGCCAGCTCACTCGACAGGGGAGGTCAGCCCCAGCATTTT,CASSLDRGGQPQHF
.,.,TRBV18,TRBJ1-3,TGTGCCAGCTCACTAACTACAACGGGGGTTTCTGGAAACACCATATATTTT,CASSLTTTGVSGNTIYF
.,.,TRBV28,TRBJ2-7,TGTGCCAGCAGTTTAAAAGGTACTGAGCAGTACTTC,CASSLKGTEQYF
.,.,TRBV2,TRBJ1-2,TGTGCCAGCAGTGAAGCTAAGGGACTTCTTCCCTTATCGAACTATGGCTACACCTTC,CASSEAKGLLPLSNYGYTF
.,.,TRBV7-3,TRBJ1-6,TGTGCCAGCAGCTTAACGGCGCGAGGGGGGAGCTCACCCCTCCACTTT,CASSLTARGGSSPLHF
TRBD2,once,TRBV6-5,TRBJ2-5,TGTGCCAGCAGTTCCCGTAGCGGGGGGAACCAAGAGACCCAGTACTTC,CASSSRSGGNQETQYF
.,.,TRBV18,TRBJ1-2,TGTGCCAGCTCACCACAAGGGACAAGGGGCTACACCTTC,CASSPQGTRGYTF
TRBD2,once,TRBV18,TRBJ2-3,TGTGCCAGCTCACCCGGGACTAGCAACTCAGATACGCAGTATTTT,CASSPGTSNSDTQYF
TRBD2,few,TRBV5-5,TRBJ2-3,TGTGCCAGCAGCCTCGGACTAGCAAGGGGGTGGGCAGATACGCAGTATTTT,CASSLGLARGWADTQYF
TRBD1,.,TRBV29-1,TRBJ1-1,TGCAGCACTGGACAGGGCAACACTGAAGCTTTCTTT,CSTGQGNTEAFF
.,.,TRBV7-8,TRBJ2-3,TGTGCCAGCAGCTTAGGGGGACGGGCCTACGACCCCACAGATACGCAGTATTTT,CASSLGGRAYDPTDTQYF
.,.,TRBV18,TRBJ1-2,TGTGCCAGCTCACCTTCGACAGGAGGGGGCTATGGCTACACCTTC,CASSPSTGGGYGYTF
.,.,TRBV9,TRBJ1-3,TGTGCCAGCAGCGTAGCAGGAGATGGAAACACCATATATTTT,CASSVAGDGNTIYF
TRBD1,.,TRBV6-5,TRBJ1-1,TGTGCCAGCAGGGACAGGGGCTACGCTGAAGCTTTCTTT,CASRDRGYAEAFF
TRBD1,.,TRBV6-2/TRBV6-3,TRBJ2-2,TGTGCCAGCAGTTTCCGTTTTGGGACAGGGCTTTTGTTGACCGGGGAGCTGTTTTTT,CASSFRFGTGLLLTGELFF
TRBD2,.,TRBV9,TRBJ2-1,TGTGCCAGCAGCGTAGCTCCTCGACTAGCGGGGGACAATGAGCAGTTCTTC,CASSVAPRLAGDNEQFF
TRBD2,.,TRBV28,TRBJ2-1,TGTGCCAGCAGACCTTTAAAAGGTAGCGGGAGTTCCTACAATGAGCAGTTCTTC,CASRPLKGSGSSYNEQFF
.,.,TRBV5-6,TRBJ1-5,TGTGCCAGCAGCTCTCACGGCAGCAATCAGCCCCAGCATTTT,CASSSHGSNQPQHF
TRBD1,.,TRBV3-1/TRBV3-2,TRBJ1-5,TGTGCCAGCGGCAGGGGGCCTCAGCCCCAGCATTTT,CASGRGPQPQHF
.,.,TRBV29-1,TRBJ1-6,TGCAGCGTTGAAGATGAAAAGTTGCGTAATTCACCCCTCCACTTT,CSVEDEKLRNSPLHF
.,.,TRBV9,TRBJ2-1,TGTGCCAGCAGCCCCGACGGCCCCCCTATCTACAATGAGCAGTTCTTC,CASSPDGPPIYNEQFF
.,.,TRBV7-9,TRBJ1-3,TGTGCCAGCAGCTTATCTGGAAACACCATATATTTT,CASSLSGNTIYF
.,.,TRBV10-3,TRBJ1-1,TGTGCCAGCCACGCGCAGCAGGGGAACACTGAAGCTTTCTTT,CASHAQQGNTEAFF
.,.,TRBV5-1,TRBJ1-5,TGCGCCAGCAGCCCTGGGAGCTGGGGGAGCAATCAGCCCCAGCATTTT,CASSPGSWGSNQPQHF
.,.,TRBV4-1,TRBJ1-3,TGCGCCAGCAGCCAAATCATTTCGACAGGCAGTGGAAACACCATATATTTT,CASSQIISTGSGNTIYF